A selection of T cell receptor beta chains follows, all from one sample in a study of cytomegalovirus exposure and HLA in healthy donors. Clones were read by immunoSEQ multiplex PCR, and TCRdb kept only the in-frame ones, dropping some. The data contain 130,000 or so clones, 75% to 80% of them singletons. Sequencing was done on a sample of PBMCs. Receptors originate from a female donor in good health and CMV-seronegative. Both conserved end residues are part of each CDR3. D genes are given only for firm matches. Not all rows give a size; the values are once, few, many and, for expanded clones, a class.

>TRBJ1-4|-|-|TRBV7-2
TGTGCCAGCAGCCAAGGGGATCTCCTCGATAATGAAAAACTGTTTTTT
CASSQGDLLDNEKLFF
>TRBJ2-1|TRBD1|few|TRBV15
TGTGCCACCAGCAGGGGGACAGGGAATGAGCAGTTCTTC
CATSRGTGNEQFF
>TRBJ2-2|-|-|TRBV19
TGTGCCAGTAGTATAGTAAACGGGGAGCTGTTTTTT
CASSIVNGELFF
>TRBJ1-6|-|-|TRBV19
TGTGCCAGCAGCCCCGGGAATAGGTCACCCCTCCACTTT
CASSPGNRSPLHF
>TRBJ1-3|-|-|TRBV9
TGTGCCAGCAGCGCCCCGGGGGGGGCTGTGGGAAACACCATATATTTT
CASSAPGGAVGNTIYF
>TRBJ1-2|-|-|TRBV10-3
TGTGCCACCAAATCCCCACAGATCTATGGCTACACCTTC
CATKSPQIYGYTF
>TRBJ2-1|-|-|TRBV12-5
TGTGCTAGTAACTCCAACTTGCGGCCCTACAATGAGCAGTTCTTC
CASNSNLRPYNEQFF
>TRBJ2-7|-|-|TRBV11-3
TGTGCCAGCAGCCCCTGGGAGGACGTACTCGAGCAGTACTTC
CASSPWEDVLEQYF
>TRBJ1-5|TRBD1|-|TRBV28
TGTGCCAGCAGTTCACCCGGACAGGGGCATCAGCCCCAGCATTTT
CASSSPGQGHQPQHF
>TRBJ1-1|-|-|TRBV28
TGTGCCAGCAGTGTCGCGGTCATGAACACTGAAGCTTTCTTT
CASSVAVMNTEAFF
>TRBJ2-7|TRBD1|-|TRBV5-1
TGCGCCAGCAGCCCGGACAGGGGGCTCTACGAGCAGTACTTC
CASSPDRGLYEQYF
>TRBJ1-1|-|-|TRBV9
TGTGCCAGCAGCGTAGTGGGAGGTACAGGGAGGGCCACTGAAGCTTTCTTT
CASSVVGGTGRATEAFF
>TRBJ1-6|-|-|TRBV11-2
TGTGCCAGCAGCTTAGATTTCTGGGACAAAAATTCACCCCTCCACTTT
CASSLDFWDKNSPLHF